This T cell receptor (beta chain) was captured in a study of cytomegalovirus exposure and HLA in healthy donors. The PCR employed 60 Vbeta primers together with 13 Jbeta primers. The method was immunoSEQ multiplex PCR; TCRdb's version includes in-frame clones alone and lacks a portion of them. The sample holds about 79,000 clones, roughly two thirds seen once. This CDR3 has 16 residues. V gave up 0 bases and J gave up 7 bases; unmatched junction bases: 10. Germline CDR1 and CDR2: SGDLS and YYNGEE. V usage is TRBV9 and J usage is TRBJ1-3, with TRBD1 matching 7 bases. The receptor was isolated from a woman aged 50 to 60 in good health and CMV-seropositive. The sample comprised PBMCs. The CDR3 DNA is TGTGCCAGCAGCGTAGAAGGGGGCTCGGGGGAGAACACCATATATTTT. This gives the protein CASSVEGGSGENTIYF.